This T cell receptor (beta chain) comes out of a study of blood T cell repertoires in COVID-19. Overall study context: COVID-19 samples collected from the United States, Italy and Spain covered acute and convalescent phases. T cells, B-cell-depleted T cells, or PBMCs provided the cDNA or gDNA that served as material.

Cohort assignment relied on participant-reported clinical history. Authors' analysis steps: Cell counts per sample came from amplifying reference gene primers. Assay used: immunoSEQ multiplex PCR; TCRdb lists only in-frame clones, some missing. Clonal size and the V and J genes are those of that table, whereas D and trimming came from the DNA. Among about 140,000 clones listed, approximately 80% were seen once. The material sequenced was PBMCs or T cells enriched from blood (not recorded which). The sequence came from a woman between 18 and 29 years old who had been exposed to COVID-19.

In DNA form, the CDR3 reads TGCGCCAGCAGCCAAGGATTAGGCAGGGGTCGGGTTGGCTACACCTTC. As protein: CASSQGLGRGRVGYTF. The chain recombines TRBV4-1 with TRBJ1-2, with D perhaps matching TRBD1 (6 bases). V lost 1 base, J lost 7 bases, and 19 bases lay in between. Germline V CDR1 and CDR2: MGHRA, YSYEKL. The CDR3 length is 16 residues.